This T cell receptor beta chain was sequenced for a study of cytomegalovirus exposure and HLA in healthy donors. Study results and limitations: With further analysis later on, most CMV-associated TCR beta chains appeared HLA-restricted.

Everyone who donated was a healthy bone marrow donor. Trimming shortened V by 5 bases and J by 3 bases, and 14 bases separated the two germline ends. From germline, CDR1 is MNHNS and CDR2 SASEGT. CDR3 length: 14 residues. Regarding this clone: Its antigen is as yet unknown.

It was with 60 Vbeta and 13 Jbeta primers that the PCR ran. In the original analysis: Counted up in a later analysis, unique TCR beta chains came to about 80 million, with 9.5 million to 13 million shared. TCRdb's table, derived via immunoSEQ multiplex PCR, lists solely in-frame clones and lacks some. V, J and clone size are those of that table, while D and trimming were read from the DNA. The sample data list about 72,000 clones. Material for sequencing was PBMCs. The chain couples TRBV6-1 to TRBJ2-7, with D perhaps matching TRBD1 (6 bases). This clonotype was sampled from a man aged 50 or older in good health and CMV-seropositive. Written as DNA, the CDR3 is TGTGCCAGCAGTCGTACAGGGATGTTCTACGAGCAGTACGTC. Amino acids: CASSRTGMFYEQYV.